This TCR beta chain was profiled in a study of blood T cell repertoires in COVID-19. Overall study: The United States, Italy and Spain provided the acute and convalescent COVID-19 samples. T cells, B-cell-depleted T cells, or PBMCs provided the cDNA or gDNA that served as material.

As processed by the authors: Amplification of reference gene primers provided the estimated nucleated cell counts. The protocol was immunoSEQ multiplex PCR, while the TCRdb copy is restricted to in-frame clones and leaves out a portion. The V and J calls and the clone size are those of that table, but D and trimming were determined from the DNA. Among 60,000 or so clones listed, 90% were seen once. V dropped 4 bases and J dropped 7 bases, with 13 bases sitting between them. This CDR3 has 13 amino acids. Germline-derived CDR1 and CDR2 are LGHNA and YNFKEQ. This clone was seen a handful of times. The source of this sequence is a human donor with active COVID-19. The donor label of this sample is uncertain. The genes are TRBV4-2 and TRBJ1-2, with D hard to call. The sample was peripheral blood. In nucleotides, the CDR3 is TGTGCCAGCAGCCTACCTGACTTTGGTGGCTACACCTTC. As protein: CASSLPDFGGYTF.